This TCR beta chain was retrieved from a study of CD8+ T cells in alopecia areata. At the level of the study: Tofacitinib ran 6 to 18 months, followed by 6 months off drug.

The V segment lost 3 bases and the J segment 4 bases; nucleotides outside the gene matches: 8. CDR3 size: 15 residues. CDR1 and CDR2 from the germline V gene are LNHDA and SQIVND (reference sequence). This clone was seen a few times. Treatment indicated: oral pan-JAK inhibitor, 5-10 mg twice daily. Isolated RNA was reverse transcribed into cDNA used as the sequencing template. The assay was immunoSEQ multiplex PCR, and TCRdb's table has in-frame clones only and misses some. This table has about 42,000 clones, approximately 65% appearing once. The origin of this receptor is a human donor with alopecia areata. The chain couples TRBV19 to TRBJ1-1; 7 nucleotides agree with TRBD1. Sequences were derived from CD8+ T cells sorted from blood, sampled at week 4, from a patient treated with tofacitinib. In nucleotides, the CDR3 is TGTGCCAGTAGTATCGGAACAGGGGCGTTCACTGAAGCTTTCTTT. The encoded protein is CASSIGTGAFTEAFF.